The TCR beta chain under discussion was sequenced for a study of blood T cell repertoires in COVID-19. About the study: Acute and convalescent COVID-19 specimens originated in the United States, Italy and Spain. From T cells, B-cell-depleted T cells, or PBMCs came the material, which was cDNA or gDNA.

Per the authors' pipeline: The assay estimated nucleated cells by amplifying reference gene primers. Assay: immunoSEQ multiplex PCR; the TCRdb copy retains only in-frame clones and omits some. That table supplies the V and J calls and clone size; D and trimming were determined from the DNA. The repertoire has some 93,000 clones, roughly 80% of them found once; the top ten carry 24%. The CDR3 loop spans 17 amino acids. Trimming cost V 4 bases and J 2 bases; bases outside gene matches: 9. Germline-derived CDR1 and CDR2 are SGHTA and FQGTGA. The clonotype comes from a human donor in a cohort sampled during active COVID-19. The chain links TRBV7-3 to TRBJ2-3, with 10 bases matching TRBD1. Sequencing was carried out using peripheral blood. The CDR3 spells CASSSNPGTGDTDTQYF. CDR3 bases: TGTGCCAGCAGCTCGAATCCCGGGACAGGGGACACAGATACGCAGTATTTT.